The rows below give T cell receptor beta chains drawn from one sample of a study of blood T cell repertoires in COVID-19. Assay used: immunoSEQ multiplex PCR; TCRdb lists only in-frame clones, some missing. Among under 250,000 clones listed, 84% were seen once. The sequenced sample consisted of peripheral blood. Receptor source: a young woman who had recovered from COVID-19. The CDR3 runs from the conserved cysteine through the conserved F or W. D genes are given only for firm matches. For some rows the clone size is stated as once, few or many, or as a class when expanded; others skip it.

TRBD1	NA	TRBV5-1	TRBJ2-3	TGCGCCAGCAGCTTCACCCGGGACAGGGCCACAGATACGCAGTATTTT	CASSFTRDRATDTQYF
NA	NA	TRBV4-1	TRBJ2-5	TGCGCCAGCAGCCCGGCCAGGGAGGTCCAAGAGACCCAGTACTTC	CASSPAREVQETQYF
TRBD2	NA	TRBV19	TRBJ2-3	TGTGCCAGTAGTAAGGCGTCTAGCGGGCGCACAGATACGCAGTATTTT	CASSKASSGRTDTQYF
TRBD1	NA	TRBV5-1	TRBJ2-5	TGCGCCAGCAGTAACCCGACAGGGCCAGAGACCCAGTACTTC	CASSNPTGPETQYF
TRBD1	NA	TRBV28	TRBJ1-5	TGTGCCAGCAGTTACCCACAGGGGGCAGGGCAGCCCCAGCATTTT	CASSYPQGAGQPQHF
TRBD1	NA	TRBV3-1/TRBV3-2	TRBJ1-1	TGTGCCAGCAGCCAAGCAAACAGGGGGATCCTGGGCACTGAAGCTTTCTTT	CASSQANRGILGTEAFF
TRBD1	many	TRBV27	TRBJ1-3	TGTGCCAGCAGTTTCCGGGGACAGGCTGGAAACACCATATATTTT	CASSFRGQAGNTIYF
NA	NA	TRBV5-4	TRBJ1-2	TGTGCCAGCAGCCCCCGGGACTCTCTAAACTATGGCTACACCTTC	CASSPRDSLNYGYTF
NA	NA	TRBV15	TRBJ1-4	TGTGCCACCAGCAGAGGACTTACACAACGCGGCAGAAGCGGGGATAATGAAAAACTGTTTTTT	CATSRGLTQRGRSGDNEKLFF
TRBD1	few	TRBV30	TRBJ2-3	TGTGCCTGGGGACAGGGGTTTAGCACAGATACGCAGTATTTT	CAWGQGFSTDTQYF
TRBD1	NA	TRBV5-4	TRBJ1-4	TGTGCCAGCAGCCAGGACAGGGGGAATGAAAAACTGTTTTTT	CASSQDRGNEKLFF
TRBD1	NA	TRBV3-1/TRBV3-2	TRBJ1-2	TGTGCCAGCAGCCAAGGGCGGACAGGGGTCTTTTATGGCTACACCTTC	CASSQGRTGVFYGYTF
NA	NA	TRBV6-5	TRBJ1-1	TGTGCCAGCAGTCCAACAGGGACCACTGAAGCTTTCTTT	CASSPTGTTEAFF
NA	NA	TRBV10-2	TRBJ2-7	TGCGCCAGCAAGTGGGGGGGCTGGGCTAACTACGAGCAGTACTTC	CASKWGGWANYEQYF
TRBD2	NA	TRBV5-1	TRBJ2-4	TGCGCCAGCAGCTTGGAAGCGGGAGGGGCCAAAAACATTCAGTACTTC	CASSLEAGGAKNIQYF
TRBD1	NA	TRBV19	TRBJ2-3	TGTGCCAGTAGTATCAGACAGGGTGGAGATACGCAGTATTTT	CASSIRQGGDTQYF
TRBD2	once	TRBV6-6	TRBJ2-1	TGTGCCAGCAGTTCCGGGACTACTCTACGGAATGAGCAGTTCTTC	CASSSGTTLRNEQFF
TRBD2	NA	TRBV27	TRBJ2-2	TGTGCCAGCAGTGCCGGGACTAGCGGGAAGGACACCGGGGAGCTGTTTTTT	CASSAGTSGKDTGELFF
NA	NA	TRBV5-4	TRBJ1-5	TGTGCCAGCAGCTTGCAAGCGGGACCGACCAATCAGCCCCAGCATTTT	CASSLQAGPTNQPQHF
NA	NA	TRBV6-6	TRBJ1-2	TGTGCCAGCAGTTACTCGAGAGCCTATGGCTACACCTTC	CASSYSRAYGYTF
TRBD2	NA	TRBV24-1	TRBJ2-3	TGTGCCACCTCCCTGGCCCTGGGACTAGCGGGAGGGACCACAGATACGCAGTATTTT	CATSLALGLAGGTTDTQYF
NA	NA	TRBV28	TRBJ1-5	TGTGCCAGCAGTCCCACGGGAAATCAGCCCCAGCATTTT	CASSPTGNQPQHF
TRBD2	NA	TRBV7-8	TRBJ2-7	TGTGCCAGCAGCCCCTGGCCCAGCGGGAGAAGGGACTACGAGCAGTACTTC	CASSPWPSGRRDYEQYF
NA	NA	TRBV27	TRBJ1-5	TGTGCCAGCAGTCCCCTAAACAATCAGCCCCAGCATTTT	CASSPLNNQPQHF
NA	many	TRBV10-3	TRBJ2-4	TGTGCCATCAGTGTCAGCTCAGGGGAGAACATTCAGTACTTC	CAISVSSGENIQYF
TRBD2	once	TRBV19	TRBJ2-1	TGTGCCAGTAGTACCGACGGGACTAGCGGGAGCGGATTCTACAATGAGCAGTTCTTC	CASSTDGTSGSGFYNEQFF
TRBD1	few	TRBV2	TRBJ2-7	TGTGCCAGCAGTGAAGCGGCACCGGGACAGGGTATCTTCCCTTACGAGCAGTACTTC	CASSEAAPGQGIFPYEQYF
NA	NA	TRBV28	TRBJ1-5	TGTGCCAGCAGTTTACGGGGGGATGGGAATCAGCCCCAGCATTTT	CASSLRGDGNQPQHF
NA	NA	TRBV5-1	TRBJ2-7	TGCGCCAGCAGCTTGGCCGCGGGGGCCCCCTACGAGCAGTACTTC	CASSLAAGAPYEQYF
NA	NA	TRBV21-1	TRBJ2-1	TGTGCCGACCGGCGGGGGGACTACAATGAGCAGTTCTTC	CADRRGDYNEQFF
NA	once	TRBV28	TRBJ1-2	TGTGCCAGCAGTTTATGGGAGGGAAAGGGGAACTATGGCTACACCTTC	CASSLWEGKGNYGYTF
NA	few	TRBV18	TRBJ2-4	TGTGCCAGCTCACTAGGACTGGGAAAAAACATTCAGTACTTC	CASSLGLGKNIQYF
TRBD2	NA	TRBV19	TRBJ2-4	TGTGCCAGTAGTTTACTTCCGGGACTAGCGGGAATTATTGACAAAAACATTCAGTACTTC	CASSLLPGLAGIIDKNIQYF
NA	NA	TRBV6-6	TRBJ2-7	TGTGCCAGCAGTACGGGACACAACTACGAGCAGTACTTC	CASSTGHNYEQYF
TRBD2	NA	TRBV7-3	TRBJ2-3	TGTGCCAGCAGCTTCCCCTTACCGACTAGCGGGAGAACCACAGATACGCAGTATTTT	CASSFPLPTSGRTTDTQYF
NA	NA	TRBV3-1/TRBV3-2	TRBJ1-5	TGTGCCAGCAGCCAAGATCTAATTAAAGCGCAGCCCCAGCATTTT	CASSQDLIKAQPQHF